One sample yielded the 10 T cell receptor beta chains listed below, sequenced in a study of Ad26.COV2.S vaccination and SARS-CoV-2 variants (dated by TCRdb to the early 2020s). Interpreted using the paper, the treatment or condition label stands for: about 20 received Ad26.COV2.S at low or high dose, single or two shots; 5 received placebo; per-sample allocation not given. Repertoires of vaccine and placebo recipients were sequenced from samples taken on day 63 after the first injection. Library prep was done by the immunoSEQ multiplex PCR assay. TCRdb took over this immuneACCESS table, retaining in-frame rearrangements with V and J assigned. Such tables are incomplete; in checked studies, under half of the missing clones stem from an unresolved V gene, and the remainder is unexplained. The sample includes 350,000 to 450,000 clones, with about 92% observed a single time. The ten largest account for less than 2% of the sample.

The sequencing used peripheral blood, collected in a trial of Ad26.COV2.S vaccine versus placebo. The source is a person between 18 and 60 years old who received the Ad26.COV2.S COVID-19 vaccine or a placebo.

The rearrangement links TRBV24-1 to TRBJ2-6; no clear D gene. V gave up 7 bases and J gave up 1 base, with 4 bases separating them. The CDR3 is 13 amino acids. The germline V gene has CDR1 KGHDR and CDR2 SFDVKD. The CDR3, as DNA: TGTGCCACCAGGGAGTCTGGGGCCAACGTCCTGACTTTC. Translated: CATRESGANVLTF.

The chain employs TRBV2 and TRBJ1-2, with 8 bases identical to TRBD1. The ends lost 6 bases at V and 3 bases at J; junction bases unmatched: 12. The CDR3 is made up of 16 amino acids. Germline V lookup: CDR1 SNHLY, CDR2 FYNNEI. DNA of the CDR3: TGTGCCAGCAGGGGGGGGACAGGACGAGAGGACTATGGCTACACCTTC. It is translated as CASRGGTGREDYGYTF.

The chain links TRBV5-8 to TRBJ1-2, with 8 bases identical to TRBD1. The CDR3 is made up of 13 amino acids. Per the germline V gene, CDR1 is SGHTS and CDR2 is YDEGEE. The J segment lost 8 bases and the V segment lost 4 bases, leaving 7 bases of the junction unmatched. The CDR3 nucleotides are TGTGCCAGCAGCCCCGGGACAGGAAGAGGCTACACCTTC. The encoded protein is CASSPGTGRGYTF.

The chain recombines TRBV15 with TRBJ2-1, with D possibly TRBD1 on 6 matching bases. CDR3 length equals 16 residues. Germline values: CDR1 LNHNV, CDR2 YYDKDF (reference sequence). V shed 0 bases and J shed 8 bases, with 17 bases lying between them. The CDR3 DNA is TGTGCCACCAGCAGAGACCGGAGACAGGTGGGTGATGAGCAGTTCTTC. This codes for CATSRDRRQVGDEQFF.

This clone is a singleton in its sample. The gene calls are TRBV28 and TRBJ1-6; 7 bases are shared with TRBD1. The germline gives CDR1 MDHEN, CDR2 SYDVKM. CDR3 length equals 17 residues. J gave up 2 bases and V 6 bases, and 10 bases lay outside the gene matches. CDR3 sequence (DNA): TGTGCCAGCAGGATCCCGACAGGGAGCCCCTATAATTCACCCCTCCACTTT. Protein: CASRIPTGSPYNSPLHF.

V gene TRBV18 combines with J gene TRBJ1-6; D may be TRBD1 (5 bases). V was clipped by 4 bases and J by 7 bases, with 11 bases between them. The V gene's germline CDR1 is KGHSH and CDR2 LQKENI. The CDR3 contains 14 residues. CDR3 coding DNA: TGTGCCAGCTCACTCCGGGACCAAAATTCACCCCTCCACTTT. This gives the protein CASSLRDQNSPLHF.

The genes are TRBV4-3 and TRBJ1-2; 7 bases are a match to TRBD1. J gave up 4 bases and V 0 bases, and 8 bases lay outside the gene matches. Per germline, CDR1 LGHNA and CDR2 YSLEER. The CDR3 loop spans 16 amino acids. For the CDR3, the DNA is TGCGCCAGCAGCCAAGATCTTTTTAGGACAGGCTATGGCTACACCTTC. Its protein is CASSQDLFRTGYGYTF.

This rearrangement joins TRBV11-2 to TRBJ2-7; no reliable D call. There are 11 residues in the CDR3. The germline V gene has CDR1 SGHAT and CDR2 FQNNGV. V was shortened by 3 bases and J by 7 bases, with 7 bases between the two germline ends. The CDR3 region is CASSFFDEQYF. The CDR3 nucleotides read TGTGCCAGCAGCTTCTTCGATGAGCAGTACTTC.

DNA for the CDR3: TGTGCCAGCAGTCCCGACAGGGGGCGATCCTACGAGCAGTACTTC. This translates into CASSPDRGRSYEQYF. This chain connects TRBV6-5 to TRBJ2-7; 10 bases are a match to TRBD1. V gave up 5 bases and J gave up 1 base; unmatched junction bases: 5. Germline V CDR1 and CDR2: MNHEY, SVGAGI. The CDR3 totals 15 residues.

The chain couples TRBV5-8 to TRBJ2-7, with 8 bases that match TRBD1. CDR3 length: 14 residues. Germline V lookup: CDR1 SGHTS, CDR2 YDEGEE. J gave up 4 bases and V 4 bases, and 7 bases lay outside the gene matches. This CDR3 reads CASSTGQGVYEQYF. The CDR3 DNA follows: TGTGCCAGCAGCACCGGACAGGGCGTGTACGAGCAGTACTTC.